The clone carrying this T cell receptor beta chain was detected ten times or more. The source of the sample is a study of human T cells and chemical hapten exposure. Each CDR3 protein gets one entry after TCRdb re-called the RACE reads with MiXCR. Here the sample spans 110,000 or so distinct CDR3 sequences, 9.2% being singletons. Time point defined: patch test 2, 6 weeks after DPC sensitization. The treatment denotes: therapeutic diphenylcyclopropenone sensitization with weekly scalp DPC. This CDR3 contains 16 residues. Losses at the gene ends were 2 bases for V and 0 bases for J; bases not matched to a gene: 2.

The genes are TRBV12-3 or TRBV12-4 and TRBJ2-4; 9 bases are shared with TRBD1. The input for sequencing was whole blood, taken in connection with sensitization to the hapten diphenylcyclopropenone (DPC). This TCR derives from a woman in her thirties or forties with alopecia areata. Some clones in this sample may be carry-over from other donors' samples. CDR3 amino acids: CASSLTGGAAKNIQYF. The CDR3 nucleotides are TGTGCCAGCAGTTTAACAGGGGGCGCAGCCAAAAACATTCAGTACTTC.